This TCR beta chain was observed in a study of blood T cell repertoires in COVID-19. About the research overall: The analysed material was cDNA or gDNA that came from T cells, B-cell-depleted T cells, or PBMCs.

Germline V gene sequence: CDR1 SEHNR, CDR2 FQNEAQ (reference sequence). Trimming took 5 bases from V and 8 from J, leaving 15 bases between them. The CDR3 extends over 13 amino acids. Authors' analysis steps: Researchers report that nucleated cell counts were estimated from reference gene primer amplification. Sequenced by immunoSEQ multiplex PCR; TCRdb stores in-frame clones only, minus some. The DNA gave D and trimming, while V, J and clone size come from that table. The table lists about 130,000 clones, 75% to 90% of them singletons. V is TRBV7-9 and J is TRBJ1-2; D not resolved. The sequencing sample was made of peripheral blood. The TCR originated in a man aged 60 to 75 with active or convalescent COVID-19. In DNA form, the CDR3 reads TGTGCCAGCAGCCCCGGCCTCTTGGAGGGCTACACCTTC. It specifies CASSPGLLEGYTF.